The entry that follows covers one T cell receptor beta chain sequence. This clone was recorded once. The antigen it binds to is not known. No base quality information exists; no much larger clone differs at one position. This record comes from a study of Ad26.COV2.S vaccination and SARS-CoV-2 variants (dated by TCRdb to the early 2020s). About the investigation overall: Donors in the vaccine arm were drawn from COV1001, a phase I-IIa trial of Ad26.COV2.S in healthy adults that was multicentre, randomized, double-blind and placebo-controlled. Throughout the experiments and outcome assessment, investigators stayed blinded to trial group allocation. Ad26.COV2.S was given intramuscularly at 5x10^10 or 1x10^11 viral particles, as a single shot or as two shots 56 days apart. Trial participants were randomized into five groups of five, in which low-dose or high-dose Ad26.COV2.S was given once or twice, or placebo was given on both occasions. A total of about 30 samples were included in the TCR-sequenced set, comprising around 20 Ad26.COV2.S vaccine recipients, 5 placebo recipients and 8 SARS-CoV-2 convalescent individuals. Sequencing of the TCRbeta repertoire served to evaluate the specificity and breadth of SARS-CoV-2-reactive T cell receptors following Ad26.COV2.S vaccination. Findings and caveats that apply to the study as a whole: The study was not powered to compare responses between vaccine doses or regimens. Compared with placebo recipients, Ad26.COV2.S recipients showed higher spike-specific TCR breadth (P = 0.0014). The authors noted that total T cell responses may have been underestimated by the TCR breadth and depth analyses. After vaccination, spike-specific CD8+ and CD4+ T cell responses were reported to show substantial breadth. Vaccine and placebo recipients had comparable non-spike TCR breadth, which fits with the vaccine containing only spike.

The immunoSEQ Assay was the method used to sequence TCRbeta CDR3 regions. After extraction, genomic DNA underwent amplification by bias-controlled multiplex PCR, followed by high-throughput sequencing. Per the source publication's procedure: To quantify the absolute abundance of every unique TCRbeta CDR3 region, sequences were collapsed and filtered. T cell fraction was estimated by normalizing TCRbeta template counts to usable DNA, with usable DNA measured through amplification of reference genes found in all nucleated cells. Repertoire TCRs were annotated as SARS-CoV-2-specific by exact matching of V gene, CDR3 amino acid sequence and J gene to a known reactive TCR set. The reference SARS-CoV-2 TCR set came from MIRA and was filtered for enrichment in COVID-19-positive ImmuneCODE repertoires, removing public or cross-reactive TCRs. Based on the MIRA antigens, annotated TCRs were further analysed at the level of specific ORF or position within ORF. Depth was the summed frequency of annotated unique rearrangements, while breadth was defined as annotated unique rearrangements over total unique productive rearrangements. Two-sided Wilcoxon rank-sum tests were used to compare TCR breadth between groups. TCRdb took this table from immuneACCESS and kept in-frame rearrangements with V and J called. Such tables lack part of the clones; where checked against another copy, unresolved V genes explain under half of the gap, and the rest is unexplained. V and J calls and clone size are given by that table; D and trimming were obtained from the DNA. This sample holds 440,000 or so clones; around 89% were observed only once. Roughly 1.7% of the sample is in the top ten clones.

Taken with the paper, the label for treatment or condition translates to: 15 to 20 received Ad26.COV2.S at low or high dose, single or two shots; a few received placebo; per-sample allocation not given. For vaccine and placebo recipients, repertoires were sequenced using samples collected on day 63 after the first injection. Between 29 July and 7 August 2020, Cohort 1b enrolled 25 adults aged 18-55 years at one site in Boston, USA. Ad26.COV2.S consisted of a replication-incompetent adenovirus type 26 vector by which a prefusion-stabilized SARS-CoV-2 spike protein from the original Wuhan strain was expressed. V is cut by 6 bases and J by 4 bases, and the space between the germline ends is 31 bases. The germline V gene gives CDR1 as MNHEY and CDR2 as SVGEGT. Measured from the cysteine to the phenylalanine, the CDR3 is 19 residues long. CDR3 DNA is the only sequence kept; it has 57 bases, read in frame from the first base.

The source is a person between 18 and 59 years old who received the Ad26.COV2.S COVID-19 vaccine or a placebo. The specimen comprised peripheral blood, sampled in a trial of Ad26.COV2.S vaccine versus placebo. Recombination connected TRBV6-2 or TRBV6-3 to TRBJ2-7, with a weak D call of TRBD1 (6 bases match). CDR3 loop: CASSPPFRPQGFLYYEQYF. The DNA sequence is as follows: TGTGCCAGCAGCCCACCCTTTCGACCACAGGGTTTTCTCTATTACGAGCAGTACTTC.